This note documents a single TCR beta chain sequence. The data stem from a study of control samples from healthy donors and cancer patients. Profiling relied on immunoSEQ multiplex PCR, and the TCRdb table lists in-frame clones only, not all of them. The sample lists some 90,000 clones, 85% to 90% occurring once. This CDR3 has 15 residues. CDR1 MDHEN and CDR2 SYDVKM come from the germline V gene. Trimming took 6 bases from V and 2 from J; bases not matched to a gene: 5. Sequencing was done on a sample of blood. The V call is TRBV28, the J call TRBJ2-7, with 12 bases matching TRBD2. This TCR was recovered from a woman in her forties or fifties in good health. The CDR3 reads CASSPLAGGPYEQYF. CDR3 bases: TGTGCCAGCAGCCCCCTAGCGGGAGGGCCCTACGAGCAGTACTTC.